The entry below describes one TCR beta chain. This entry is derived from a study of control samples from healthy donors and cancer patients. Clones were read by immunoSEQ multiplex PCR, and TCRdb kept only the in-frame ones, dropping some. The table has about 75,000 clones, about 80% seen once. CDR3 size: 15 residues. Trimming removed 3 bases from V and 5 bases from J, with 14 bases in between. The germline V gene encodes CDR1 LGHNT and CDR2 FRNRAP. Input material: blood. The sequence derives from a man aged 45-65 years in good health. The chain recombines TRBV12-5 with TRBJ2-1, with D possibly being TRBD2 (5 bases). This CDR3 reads CASGLVPWRDNEQFF. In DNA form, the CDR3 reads TGTGCTAGTGGTTTAGTACCCTGGCGGGACAATGAGCAGTTCTTC.